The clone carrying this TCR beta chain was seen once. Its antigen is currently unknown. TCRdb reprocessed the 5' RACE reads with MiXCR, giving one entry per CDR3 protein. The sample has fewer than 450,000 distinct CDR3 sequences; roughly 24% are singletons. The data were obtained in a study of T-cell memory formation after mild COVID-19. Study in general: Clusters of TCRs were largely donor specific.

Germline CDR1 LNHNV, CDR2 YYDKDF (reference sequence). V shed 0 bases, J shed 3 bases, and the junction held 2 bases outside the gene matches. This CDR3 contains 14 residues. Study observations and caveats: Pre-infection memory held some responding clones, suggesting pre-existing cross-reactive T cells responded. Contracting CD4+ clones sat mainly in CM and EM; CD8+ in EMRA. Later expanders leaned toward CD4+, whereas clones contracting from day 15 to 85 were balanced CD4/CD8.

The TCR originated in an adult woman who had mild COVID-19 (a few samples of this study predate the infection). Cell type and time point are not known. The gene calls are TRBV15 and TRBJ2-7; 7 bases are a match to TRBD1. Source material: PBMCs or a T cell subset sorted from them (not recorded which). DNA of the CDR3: TGTGCCACCAGCAGAGAGGGACAGTACTACGAGCAGTACTTC. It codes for CATSREGQYYEQYF.